This TCR beta chain came from a study of cytomegalovirus exposure and HLA in healthy donors. General observations from the study: One variant, a missense change in DCLRE1C, was linked in a later analysis to TCR beta V- and J-gene trimming.

PCR primers comprised 60 Vbeta and 13 Jbeta primers. Data came from immunoSEQ multiplex PCR; TCRdb stores just in-frame clones and leaves some out. The sample comprises roughly 150,000 clones, about 85% of which are singletons, and about 2.3% rests with the top ten. J gave up 4 bases and V 1 base, and 2 bases lay outside the gene matches. The CDR3 length is 15 residues. Germline V gives CDR1 SGHVS, CDR2 FQNEAQ. A remark on this clone: Its antigen remains unidentified.

V is TRBV7-8 and J is TRBJ1-2, with TRBD1 matching 11 bases. Sequenced input: PBMCs. This clonotype was sampled from a woman aged 18-29 years in good health and CMV-seronegative. The CDR3 sequence: CASSLGDRGSYGYTF. CDR3 sequence (DNA): TGTGCCAGCAGCTTAGGGGACAGGGGGTCCTATGGCTACACCTTC.